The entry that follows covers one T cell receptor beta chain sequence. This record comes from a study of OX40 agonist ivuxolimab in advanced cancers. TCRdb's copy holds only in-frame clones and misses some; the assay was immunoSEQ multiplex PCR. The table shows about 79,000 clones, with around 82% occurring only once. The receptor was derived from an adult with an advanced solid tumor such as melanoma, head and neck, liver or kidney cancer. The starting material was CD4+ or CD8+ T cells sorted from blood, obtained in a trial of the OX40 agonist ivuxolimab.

In DNA form, the CDR3 reads TGTGCCAGCAGCCGAGTCGTGTGGGATACGCAGTATTTT. It translates to CASSRVVWDTQYF. V gene TRBV7-2 combines with J gene TRBJ2-3; D gene unclear. Trimming took 5 bases from V and 6 from J, leaving 12 bases between them. CDR3 length: 13 amino acids. CDR1 is SGHTA, CDR2 FQGNSA, per germline.